This record concerns one T cell receptor (beta chain) sequence. The data were obtained in a study of CD8 T cells in Susac syndrome. Reverse transcription of roughly 0.45 to 1 ug RNA was carried out with random hexamers. TCRdb itself ran the immunoSEQ multiplex PCR reads through MiXCR, one entry per CDR3 protein. This sample carries nearly 70,000 distinct CDR3 sequences, approximately 95% of them seen once, and the ten largest clones take 0.24%. While CD8+ and CD4+ T cells were isolated negatively, TEMRA cells were enriched by FACS. The CDR3 length is 15 residues. Germline V CDR1 and CDR2: SEHNR, FQNEAQ (reference sequence). The V end lost 4 bases, the J end lost 3 bases, and 13 bases lay between the germline ends.

The origin of this receptor is a human donor in good health. Specimen: CD8+ T cells from PBMCs. The chain joins TRBV7-9 to TRBJ1-5; unclear D gene. The CDR3 bases are TGTGCCAGCAGCTCGATGATGGCGCCCAATCAGCCCCAGCATTTT. Translated: CASSSMMAPNQPQHF.